Given below is one T cell receptor beta chain in context. Antigen: not known. Next came a second PCR, run for about 6 to 12 cycles, which used a sample-barcoded 5' primer along with a J-beta primer mix. Each cDNA molecule, via a template-switch adaptor with 12 random nucleotides, was tagged. TCRdb recomputed calls from the 5' RACE reads with MiXCR, one row per CDR3 protein. The sample contains about 1.6 million distinct CDR3 sequences, around 36% of which appear only once. This sample is part of a study of blood T cells in healthy people across ages. General study findings and limits: Observed TCR beta diversity showed a strong correlation with the percentage of naive T cells as measured by flow cytometry.

The authors drew about 10 milliliters of peripheral blood from each donor. Trimming stripped 4 bases from V and 5 bases from J, with 14 bases between. CDR3 length equals 14 residues. CDR1 and CDR2 from the germline V gene are MNHEY and SMNVEV (reference sequence). This chain links TRBV27 with TRBJ2-5; D possibly matches TRBD1 or TRBD2 (5 bases each). Sequenced sample: blood. This TCR was recovered from a woman in her twenties or thirties in good health. CDR3 nucleotide sequence: TGTGCCAGCAGTTCCGCCGGGACCCCCGAGACCCAGTACTTC. It encodes CASSSAGTPETQYF.